The 22 T cell receptor beta chains below come from one sample, sequenced in a study of blood T cell repertoires in COVID-19. Profiled with immunoSEQ multiplex PCR; TCRdb holds only in-frame clones, not every one. The table has 250,000 or so clones, around nine tenths seen once. Sample: peripheral blood. These receptors came from a man in his forties or fifties with active or convalescent COVID-19.

Only one count was recorded for this clone. This chain connects TRBV7-2 to TRBJ2-5; perhaps TRBD1 as D (5 bases). V lost 1 base and J lost 2, with 14 bases in between. Germline-derived CDR1 and CDR2 are SGHTA and FQGNSA. The CDR3 spans 16 residues. The CDR3 loop reads CASSLGFGSGQETQYF. The CDR3 nucleotides read TGTGCCAGCAGCTTAGGATTCGGATCAGGGCAAGAGACCCAGTACTTC.

The chain recombines TRBV2 with TRBJ1-1, with unresolved D. The CDR3 contains 12 residues. The V gene's germline CDR1 is SNHLY and CDR2 FYNNEI. With 7 bases removed from V and 1 base from J, the gap between germline ends came to 7 bases. The CDR3 sequence is CASNGRNTEAFF. In DNA form, the CDR3 reads TGTGCCAGCAATGGGAGGAACACTGAAGCTTTCTTT.

J is TRBJ2-3 and V is TRBV19; D is uncertain. With 5 bases removed from V and 0 bases from J, the gap between germline ends came to 12 bases. The germline V gene encodes CDR1 LNHDA and CDR2 SQIVND (reference sequence). This CDR3 has 15 amino acids. The CDR3 coding sequence is TGTGCCAGTAGTGGTCGGTTCTCTAGCACAGATACGCAGTATTTT. Its translation is CASSGRFSSTDTQYF.

This clone has a handful of counts. The rearrangement uses TRBV5-6 and TRBJ1-2; a possible D gene is TRBD1 (5 bases). CDR1 and CDR2 (germline): SGHDT, YYEEEE. The length of the CDR3 is 16 residues. Trimming stripped 3 bases from V and 5 bases from J, with 20 bases between. This CDR3 is CASSSAIQQGWYGYTF. Here the CDR3 DNA reads TGTGCCAGCAGCTCAGCCATTCAGCAGGGCTGGTATGGCTACACCTTC.

V gene TRBV11-2 combines with J gene TRBJ2-6; D is possibly TRBD1 (6 bases). The V gene's germline CDR1 is SGHAT and CDR2 FQNNGV. The germline V and J ends were trimmed by 4 bases and 0 bases, with 16 bases remaining between them. The CDR3 is 18 amino acids. The CDR3 DNA reads TGTGCCAGCAGCTCCAGGGGATTTTCAGACTCTGGGGCCAACGTCCTGACTTTC. Residues: CASSSRGFSDSGANVLTF.

The chain recombines TRBV5-1 with TRBJ1-4, with D perhaps TRBD1 (5 bases). CDR3 length equals 15 residues. CDR1 is SGHRS, CDR2 YFSETQ, per germline. V was shortened by 0 bases and J by 7 bases, with 13 bases between the two germline ends. CDR3 coding DNA: TGCGCCAGCAGCTTGGTTTCAGGGTTTGGTGAAAAACTGTTTTTT. As protein: CASSLVSGFGEKLFF.

The rearrangement links TRBV18 to TRBJ1-1; perhaps TRBD1 as D (5 bases). CDR3 size: 13 residues. Germline CDR1 is KGHSH and CDR2 is LQKENI. The V and J ends lost 0 bases and 10 bases respectively, with 12 bases between them. The CDR3 DNA reads TGTGCCAGCTCACCACCCTCCGGCAGGGTAGCTTTCTTT. Its translation: CASSPPSGRVAFF.

This rearrangement joins TRBV5-1 to TRBJ2-5; D perhaps matches TRBD2 (5 bases). The CDR3 consists of 13 residues. Looked up from germline, CDR1 is SGHRS and CDR2 is YFSETQ. Trimming removed 4 bases from V and 5 bases from J, with 12 bases in between. The CDR3 is CASSPPSSETQYF. CDR3 DNA: TGCGCCAGCAGCCCTCCTAGCAGTGAGACCCAGTACTTC. The full variable domain, rest sourced from reference TRBV5-1 and TRBJ2-5, is KAGVTQTPRYLIKTRGQQVTLSCSPISGHRSVSWYQQTPGQGLQFLFEYFSETQRNKGNFPGRFSGRQFSNSRSEMNVSTLELGDSALYLCASSPPSSETQYFGPGTRLLVL.

This chain links TRBV6-5 with TRBJ1-2; no reliable D call. V was shortened by 6 bases and J by 2 bases, with 13 bases between the two germline ends. The CDR3 length is 14 residues. Germline CDR1 and CDR2: MNHEY and SVGAGI. The CDR3 loop reads CASSEGGPNYGYTF. For the CDR3, the DNA is TGTGCCAGCAGCGAGGGTGGCCCCAACTATGGCTACACCTTC.

The rearrangement joins TRBV14 to TRBJ1-2, with TRBD1 matching 8 bases. Germline CDR1 is SGHDN and CDR2 is FVKESK. This CDR3 region has 14 residues. V lost 0 bases to trimming and J lost 4 bases; unmatched junction nucleotides: 1. The CDR3 sequence: CASSQEDRAYGYTF. CDR3 sequence (DNA): TGTGCCAGCAGCCAAGAGGACAGGGCCTATGGCTACACCTTC.

The rearrangement joins TRBV6-5 to TRBJ1-2; tentatively, D is TRBD1 (5 bases). This CDR3 is built from 11 residues. The V end was cut by 10 bases, the J end by 4 bases, with 10 bases between. Germline assignment: CDR1 MNHEY and CDR2 SVGAGI. CDR3 coding DNA: TGTGCCACCCGACAGCTCTATGGCTACACCTTC. This encodes CATRQLYGYTF.

This clone was counted only a few times. The chain joins TRBV10-3 to TRBJ2-1; TRBD1 aligns across 10 bases. CDR1 is ENHRY, CDR2 SYGVKD, per germline. Germline trimming cut 10 bases from V and 6 bases from J; bases unmatched to any gene: 15. This CDR3 comprises 16 residues. The CDR3 DNA is TGTGCCACCGGGACAGGGGCCCTAGCCTCCACCAATGAGCAGTTCTTC. Protein product: CATGTGALASTNEQFF.

This rearrangement joins TRBV30 to TRBJ1-2; 7 positions match TRBD1. This CDR3 contains 13 residues. V lost 5 bases, J lost 5 bases, and 8 bases stayed unmatched. The germline CDR1 and CDR2 sequences are GTSNPN and SVGIG (reference sequence). CDR3 coding DNA: TGTGCCTGGGGGACAGCCGGGGGGTATGGCTACACCTTC. The encoded protein is CAWGTAGGYGYTF.

The chain combines TRBV5-1 with TRBJ2-5, with D possibly matching TRBD2 (5 bases). There are 16 residues in the CDR3. V shed 1 base and J shed 4 bases, with 17 bases lying between them. CDR1 SGHRS and CDR2 YFSETQ come from the germline V gene. CDR3 sequence reads: CASSLLVGLASETQYF. CDR3 DNA sequence: TGCGCCAGCAGCTTGCTGGTTGGGCTAGCTTCAGAGACCCAGTACTTC.

The gene calls are TRBV19 and TRBJ2-2, with 9 bases that match TRBD2. CDR3 length: 17 amino acids. The V segment lost 2 bases and the J segment 3 bases; nucleotides outside the gene matches: 7. In germline, CDR1 is LNHDA, CDR2 SQIVND (reference sequence). In DNA, the CDR3 is TGTGCCAGTAGTATACCTCCGGGACTAGCTCACACCGGGGAGCTGTTTTTT. Translated, it gives CASSIPPGLAHTGELFF.

The V gene is TRBV4-1, the J gene TRBJ2-1, with D possibly matching TRBD2 (5 bases). This CDR3 region has 18 residues. Trimming took 0 bases from V and 5 from J, leaving 20 bases between them. CDR1 is MGHRA, CDR2 YSYEKL, per germline. Here the CDR3 DNA reads TGCGCCAGCAGCCAAGAACCCACACCCGGTGCGGGCAACAATGAGCAGTTCTTC. It specifies CASSQEPTPGAGNNEQFF.

CDR3 nucleotide sequence: TGTGCCAGCAGCTTAGAAAAGCGGGACAGGGTGTTTTTT. It is translated as CASSLEKRDRVFF. The chain employs TRBV7-9 and TRBJ1-4; TRBD1 agrees at 9 bases. CDR3 size: 13 residues. Looked up from germline, CDR1 is SEHNR and CDR2 is FQNEAQ (reference sequence). V lost 1 base and J lost 15; bases outside the gene matches: 6.

This chain uses TRBV5-6 with TRBJ2-5; 12 nucleotides agree with TRBD2. The J segment lost 9 bases and the V segment lost 1 base, leaving 7 bases of the junction unmatched. This CDR3 comprises 15 residues. The germline gives CDR1 SGHDT, CDR2 YYEEEE. The CDR3 sequence is CASSLRLAGAGAQYF. CDR3 in DNA: TGTGCCAGCAGCTTGAGACTAGCGGGAGCAGGGGCCCAGTACTTC. Complete variable domain (other parts from reference TRBV5-6 and TRBJ2-5): DAGVTQSPTHLIKTRGQQVTLRCSPKSGHDTVSWYQQALGQGPQFIFQYYEEEERQRGNFPDRFSGHQFPNYSSELNVNALLLGDSALYLCASSLRLAGAGAQYFGPGTRLLVL.

The chain employs TRBV18 and TRBJ1-2, with D tentatively TRBD1 (6 bases). This CDR3 spans 13 amino acids. Germline-derived CDR1 and CDR2 are KGHSH and LQKENI. V lost 3 bases and J 6 bases, leaving 11 bases between the germline ends. The DNA of the CDR3 is TGTGCCAGCTCACCTGGAAGGGACAATGGCTACACCTTC. Protein sequence: CASSPGRDNGYTF.

The rearrangement links TRBV7-8 to TRBJ2-3; the match to TRBD2 covers 7 bases. Trimming took 5 bases from V and 11 from J; bases not matched to a gene: 16. The CDR3 loop spans 15 amino acids. CDR1 and CDR2 (germline): SGHVS, FQNEAQ. Here the CDR3 DNA reads TGTGCCAGCAGCCAAGATGGGAGCGGGACGTTGAGGCAGTATTTT. It translates to CASSQDGSGTLRQYF.

Written as DNA, the CDR3 is TGTGCCAGCAGCCCAGGGGATGCTAACTATGGCTACACCTTC. Encoded protein: CASSPGDANYGYTF. The J gene is TRBJ1-2, the V gene TRBV3-1 (or the pseudogene TRBV3-2); weak D call: TRBD1 (6 bases). The germline V and J ends were trimmed by 4 bases and 0 bases, with 9 bases remaining between them. Germline CDR1 LGHDT, CDR2 YNNKEL (reference sequence). CDR3 size: 14 residues.

The V and J genes are TRBV6-5 and TRBJ1-5; D is undetermined. V lost 6 bases to trimming and J lost 3 bases, with 9 bases between them. From germline, CDR1 is MNHEY and CDR2 SVGAGI. The CDR3 spans 13 residues. In DNA form, the CDR3 reads TGTGCCAGCAGCGGACTGCTCAATCAGCCCCAGCATTTT. Protein: CASSGLLNQPQHF.